This T cell receptor (beta chain) was recorded in a study of blood T cell repertoires in COVID-19. Looking at the study overall: Specimens from acute and convalescent COVID-19 originated in the United States, Italy and Spain. PBMCs, B-cell-depleted T cells, or T cells provided the cDNA or gDNA that made up the material.

Methods used by the authors: Cell counts per sample came from amplifying reference gene primers. Clones were sequenced by immunoSEQ multiplex PCR, and TCRdb holds only the in-frame ones, with some missing. That table supplies the V and J calls and clone size; D and trimming were determined from the DNA. The data show just under 95,000 clones, over 60% seen once. There are 14 residues in the CDR3. Germline CDR1 SEHNR, CDR2 FQNEAQ (reference sequence). V was cut by 1 base and J by 3 bases, with 9 bases left in between. This sequence originates from a middle-aged man who had recovered from COVID-19. The sample comprised peripheral blood. V usage is TRBV7-9 and J usage is TRBJ2-5, with unresolved D. CDR3 bases: TGTGCCAGCAGCTTAGGCTACGGAGAAGAGACCCAGTACTTC. This translates into CASSLGYGEETQYF.